The rows below give T cell receptor beta chains drawn from one sample of a study of OX40 agonist ivuxolimab in advanced cancers. The table came from immunoSEQ multiplex PCR; TCRdb's copy has only in-frame clones and leaves some out. The top ten hold approximately 6.5% of the sample, which has about 89,000 clones, about 82% seen once. The sample consisted of CD4+ or CD8+ T cells sorted from blood, taken in a trial of the OX40 agonist ivuxolimab. The receptor set was obtained from an adult with an advanced solid tumor such as melanoma, head and neck, liver or kidney cancer. Each CDR3 is given without its conserved first and last residue.

v_call,j_call,cdr3_aa
TRBV6-6,TRBJ1-3,ASSYSAAGPGNTIY
TRBV5-1,TRBJ1-4,ASSHSGQEGEKLF
TRBV5-1,TRBJ2-2,ASSLQTAGELF
TRBV6-5,TRBJ2-5,ASSYSAGETQY
TRBV5-4,TRBJ2-1,ASSLGSGGYNEQF
TRBV30,TRBJ1-2,AWSTGSNYGYT
TRBV6-6,TRBJ1-2,ASSFIAGGLGGYT
TRBV9,TRBJ2-3,ASSVAGQGLDTQY
TRBV18,TRBJ2-3,ASSPTSGTSTDTQY
TRBV4-2,TRBJ1-2,ASSQDSSGEVGYT
TRBV29-1,TRBJ1-2,SVGGRRNGYT
TRBV30,TRBJ1-5,AWSVGLNSNQPQH
TRBV4-1,TRBJ1-2,ASSQVNRGKYLYGYT
TRBV7-9,TRBJ1-1,ASSLGYVRETEAF
TRBV29-1,TRBJ2-3,SVGKGSSTDTQY
TRBV5-6,TRBJ2-3,ASSFLGTGTLGEY
TRBV7-8,TRBJ2-7,ASSSRTSREQY